This section outlines one T cell receptor beta chain sequence together with its context. These data originate in a study of cytomegalovirus exposure and HLA in healthy donors. The PCR had 60 Vbeta and 13 Jbeta primers. Sequencing was performed with immunoSEQ multiplex PCR; in TCRdb, only in-frame clones are kept and a portion is missing. This sample carries fewer than 130,000 clones, more than 75% of them seen once, and the ten largest clones take around 2%. Sequenced sample: PBMCs. This TCR derives from a man between 40 and 49 years old in good health and CMV-seronegative.

CDR3 residues: CAWRLAGLYEQYF. In DNA, the CDR3 is TGTGCCTGGAGGCTAGCGGGCCTGTACGAGCAGTACTTC. The rearrangement uses TRBV30 and TRBJ2-7; 8 bases agree with TRBD2. CDR1 GTSNPN and CDR2 SVGIG come from the germline V gene (reference sequence). The CDR3 has 13 amino acids. J was trimmed by 4 bases and V by 3 bases; bases with no gene match: 5.